These T cell receptor beta chains were read from a single sample in a study of blood T cell repertoires in COVID-19. Assay used: immunoSEQ multiplex PCR; TCRdb lists only in-frame clones, some missing. The sample lists about 120,000 clones; about 89% were seen once. The sample comprised peripheral blood. The receptor source for this set is a human donor with acute or convalescent COVID-19. The donor label of this sample is uncertain. Both conserved end residues are part of each CDR3. A D gene is named only where the DNA matches it firmly.

TRBV7-8	TRBJ1-2	NA	CASSSAGNYGYTF
TRBV4-3	TRBJ1-2	TRBD1	CASSRALTGNYGYTF
TRBV7-3	TRBJ2-7	TRBD2	CASRSGREGLEQYF
TRBV15	TRBJ2-3	TRBD2	CATNKVAGPPSTDTQYF
TRBV4-3	TRBJ1-1	TRBD1	CASSRDTGVLTEAFF
TRBV6-2/TRBV6-3	TRBJ1-5	NA	CASSFGDKPYSNQPQHF
TRBV18	TRBJ2-1	TRBD2	CASSERESQGEQFF
TRBV5-1	TRBJ1-1	TRBD1	CASSQTGGTNTEAFF
TRBV7-9	TRBJ2-1	TRBD2	CASSSPGLARNEQFF
TRBV7-2	TRBJ1-2	TRBD1	CASSPRAGGQFNYGYTF
TRBV9	TRBJ2-5	NA	CASSPGGRQETQYF
TRBV27	TRBJ1-5	NA	CASRLAGLPYSNQPQHF
TRBV5-1	TRBJ1-1	NA	CASSLGGADTEAFF
TRBV28	TRBJ2-7	NA	CASSLQGSSYEQYF
TRBV18	TRBJ1-1	TRBD1	CASSQQRTGVKEAFF
TRBV18	TRBJ2-7	TRBD1	CASSPPGQVVVKYF
TRBV3-1/TRBV3-2	TRBJ1-2	TRBD1	CASRQQGADGYTF
TRBV3-1/TRBV3-2	TRBJ1-6	TRBD1	CASSQGLGTGTSPLHF
TRBV15	TRBJ2-5	TRBD1	CATSTYDRDQETQYF
TRBV12-3/TRBV12-4	TRBJ2-1	NA	CASRYVEEEQFF
TRBV6-6	TRBJ1-5	NA	CASSYAPDQPQHF
TRBV7-2	TRBJ2-2	NA	CASSSVAADGELFF
TRBV30	TRBJ1-1	NA	CAWRSTGDSEAFF
TRBV5-1	TRBJ1-1	TRBD1	CASSRGQGRGMNTEAFF
TRBV28	TRBJ1-2	TRBD1	CASKGQPYGYTF
TRBV7-2	TRBJ1-5	NA	CASSSNNQPQHF
TRBV6-5	TRBJ1-1	NA	CATMNTGINTEAFF
TRBV5-1	TRBJ2-2	NA	CASSLGLSGELFF
TRBV28	TRBJ2-3	TRBD1	CASLQGDTQYF
TRBV19	TRBJ1-1	TRBD1	CASSFRQGNTEAFF
TRBV6-2/TRBV6-3	TRBJ1-2	NA	CASSNLGAIGYTF
TRBV3-1/TRBV3-2	TRBJ2-1	TRBD1	CASSKSQGYGVRYSYNEQFF
TRBV20-1	TRBJ1-2	NA	CSASLSDWGYTF
TRBV19	TRBJ1-5	NA	CASSKESNQPQHF
TRBV5-1	TRBJ1-2	NA	CASSLATSGQLYGYTF
TRBV5-6	TRBJ1-4	NA	CASSFRAGSATNEKLFF
TRBV10-3	TRBJ1-5	NA	CAIRQGPNQPQHF
TRBV6-5	TRBJ1-1	TRBD1	CTSRPNRDRGWAFF
TRBV9	TRBJ1-2	NA	CASSVGVEGNYGYTF
TRBV4-2	TRBJ1-5	NA	CASSLRDKPLSNQPQHF
TRBV19	TRBJ1-6	TRBD1	CASSPPTGSGLNSPLHF
TRBV7-2	TRBJ2-1	TRBD2	CASTLSSGGSFVNEQFF